This T cell receptor beta chain was observed in a study of PD-1 blockade in classical Hodgkin lymphoma (TCRdb year 2020). With respect to the entire study: Nivolumab dosing was 3 mg/kg intravenously every 2 weeks, continuing until either disease progression or unacceptable toxicity. To define a peripheral blood immune signature of response to PD-1 blockade in classical Hodgkin lymphoma, the study combined TCR beta sequencing with CyTOF. General study outcomes and caveats: CD4+ but not CD8+ TCR diversity rose significantly by C4D1 (p=0.0027 vs p=0.16), most apparent in complete responders (p=0.02). Baseline TCR diversity was reported as lower in newly diagnosed patients than in healthy donors, and lower still in relapsed/refractory patients. Among trial patients, those achieving complete response had baseline diversity similar to that of newly diagnosed patients, while diversity was significantly lower in partial responders and progressors. Diversity was lower in patients who began nivolumab less than 1 year after ASCT, so these patients were left out of later analyses to avoid confounding by immune reconstitution. The study covered only a single clinical trial cohort, and the causes of the repertoire differences, possibly disease activity or prior therapy, were still not defined.

Genomic DNA was isolated using the Qiagen DNeasy kit from unsorted PBMCs as well as from negatively selected CD4+ and CD8+ fractions. Amplification of TCR beta CDR3 regions was done by immunoSEQ multiplex PCR with primers that anneal to V and J segments. Amplification bias was minimized using a synthetic immune receptor repertoire, and residual bias was removed computationally after sequencing. For the original study's pipeline: Repertoire diversity was quantified as the Shannon entropy index using custom Python scripts. Unsorted, CD4+ and CD8+ repertoires were analyzed separately, except for combined analyses in which CD4+ and CD8+ sequences were merged in silico. Clonal expansion was defined as at least a 2-fold frequency increase after treatment relative to C1D1, with a pseudocount of 0.5 for undetected baseline clones. Singleton clones were defined as clones with 0 or 1 copy at C1D1, and non-singleton clones were defined as clones with 2 or more copies. Clones expanded in unsorted samples were labelled as CD4+, CD8+ or unknown by matching protein sequences in sorted samples from the same patient. Wilcoxon tests were applied to paired samples to test diversity changes from C1D1 to C4D1. What TCRdb holds here is the immuneACCESS table cut down to in-frame rearrangements. Part of the clones is not present; checked against another copy, under half of the missing clones reflect an unresolved V gene, and the others are unexplained. The D gene and trimming were derived from the DNA, and the V and J assignments and clone size from that table. This sample has about 27,000 clones in its table, and 78% of those were observed once. The ten most abundant clones make up 35% of the sample.

Reading the label with the study, this specimen's time point is: cycle 2 day 1 (C2D1) of nivolumab. All trial patients had relapsed after autologous stem cell transplantation, with cohorts A, B and C differing in prior brentuximab vedotin exposure. A total of roughly 57 patients with relapsed/refractory classical Hodgkin lymphoma made up the trial cohort, and each patient's best overall response was complete response, partial response or progressive disease. Trial patients were treated with single-agent nivolumab in the multi-cohort phase II CheckMate 205 trial. An independent review committee assessed best overall response using the 2007 International Working Group response criteria. Trial PBMCs were collected immediately before nivolumab initiation (C1D1) and during therapy at cycle 2 day 1 and cycle 4 day 1. After peripheral blood was drawn into 8 mL Vacutainer Cell Preparation Tubes, PBMCs were isolated by centrifugation and then cryopreserved.

Notes on this clone: The antigen it recognizes is unknown. Within one base of it there is no much larger clone, and no base qualities were kept.

The CDR3 numbers 12 residues from cysteine through phenylalanine. Only the CDR3 region is kept as DNA, spanning 36 bases read in frame from base 1. Trimming removed 7 bases from V and 4 bases from J, leaving 13 bases between the germline ends. As encoded in the germline V gene (reference sequence), CDR1 is GTSNPN while CDR2 is SVGIG. This receptor was taken from a human donor with classical Hodgkin lymphoma. Sequenced here: peripheral blood mononuclear cells (PBMCs), sampled before the second cycle of nivolumab. Here the chain combines TRBV30 and TRBJ1-1; the D region possibly corresponds to TRBD1 (6 bases align). The CDR3 here reads CAYEGGGTEAFF. In nucleotide form, the sequence is TGTGCCTATGAAGGGGGGGGCACTGAAGCTTTCTTT.